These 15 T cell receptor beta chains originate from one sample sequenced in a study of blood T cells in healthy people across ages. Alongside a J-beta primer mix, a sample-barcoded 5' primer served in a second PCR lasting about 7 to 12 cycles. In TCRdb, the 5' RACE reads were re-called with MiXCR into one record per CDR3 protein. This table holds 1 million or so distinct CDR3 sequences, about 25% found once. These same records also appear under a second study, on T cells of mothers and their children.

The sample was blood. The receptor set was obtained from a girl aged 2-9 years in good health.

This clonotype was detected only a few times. The CDR3 DNA follows: TGCAGCGTTGAATCAGGGGCGGAGACCCAGTACTTC. It codes for CSVESGAETQYF. The V call is TRBV29-1, the J call TRBJ2-5, with TRBD1 as a possible D gene (6 bases). This CDR3 has 12 residues. The germline V and J ends were trimmed by 2 bases and 5 bases, with 9 bases remaining between them. CDR1 is SQVTM and CDR2 is ANQGSEA in the germline V gene.

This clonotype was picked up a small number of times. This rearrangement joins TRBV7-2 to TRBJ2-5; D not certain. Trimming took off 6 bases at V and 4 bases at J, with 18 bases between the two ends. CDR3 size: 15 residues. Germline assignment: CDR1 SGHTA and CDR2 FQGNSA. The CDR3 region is CASSPLGLVAETQYF. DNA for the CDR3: TGTGCCAGCAGTCCTTTAGGGCTTGTGGCAGAGACCCAGTACTTC.

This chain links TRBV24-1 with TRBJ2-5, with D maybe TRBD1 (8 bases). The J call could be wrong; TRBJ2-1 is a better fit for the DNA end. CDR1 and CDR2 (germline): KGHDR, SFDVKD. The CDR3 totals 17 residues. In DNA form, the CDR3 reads TGTGCCACCAGTCCTAGGGACAGGCCTGGGGCGGGGGATGAGCAGTTCTTC. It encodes CATSPRDRPGAGDEQFF.

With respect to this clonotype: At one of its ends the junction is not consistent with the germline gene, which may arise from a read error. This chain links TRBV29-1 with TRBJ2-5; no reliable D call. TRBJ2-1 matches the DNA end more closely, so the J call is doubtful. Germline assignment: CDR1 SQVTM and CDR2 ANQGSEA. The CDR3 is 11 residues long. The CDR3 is CSLDGSNGQFF. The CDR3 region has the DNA TGCAGCTTGGACGGGTCCAATGGGCAGTTCTTC.

In nucleotides, the CDR3 is TGTGCCAGCAGTGCCCCGGGACTAGGGACCCCGGACGATGAGCAGTTCTTC. It yields the protein CASSAPGLGTPDDEQFF. The chain uses TRBV28 and TRBJ2-1, with 8 bases that match TRBD2. This CDR3 contains 17 residues. Germline V gene lookup returns CDR1 MDHEN and CDR2 SYDVKM. V was pared by 5 bases and J by 8 bases, with 17 bases of the junction left unmatched.

CDR3 sequence (DNA): TGTGCCATCAGTGAGTCGACTAGCGGGGGAAAGGAGACCCAGTACTTC. This gives the protein CAISESTSGGKETQYF. The gene calls are TRBV10-3 and TRBJ2-5, with 12 positions matching TRBD2. Germline V CDR1 and CDR2: ENHRY, SYGVKD. CDR3 length equals 16 residues. The V segment lost 0 bases and the J segment 5 bases; nucleotides outside the gene matches: 4.

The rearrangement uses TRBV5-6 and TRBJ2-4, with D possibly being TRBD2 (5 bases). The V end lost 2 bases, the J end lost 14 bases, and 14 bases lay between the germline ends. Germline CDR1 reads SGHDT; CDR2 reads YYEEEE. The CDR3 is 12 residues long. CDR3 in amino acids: CASSFLPGAEYF. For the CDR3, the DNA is TGTGCCAGCAGCTTCCTCCCTGGAGCGGAGTACTTC.

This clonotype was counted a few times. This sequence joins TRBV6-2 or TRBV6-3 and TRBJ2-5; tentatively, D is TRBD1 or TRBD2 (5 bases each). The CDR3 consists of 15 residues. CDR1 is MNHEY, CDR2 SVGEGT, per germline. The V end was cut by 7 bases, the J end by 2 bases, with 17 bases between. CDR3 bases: TGTGCCAGCAACCCTCGTCCGGGACGTCAAGAGACCCAGTACTTC. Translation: CASNPRPGRQETQYF.

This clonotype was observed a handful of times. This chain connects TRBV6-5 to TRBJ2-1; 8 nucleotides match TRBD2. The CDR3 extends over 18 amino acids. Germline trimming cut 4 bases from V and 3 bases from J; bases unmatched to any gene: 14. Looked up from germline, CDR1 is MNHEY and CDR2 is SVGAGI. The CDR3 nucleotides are TGTGCCAGCAGTTCAACGGGAATAGCGGGACCGATCTACAATGAGCAGTTCTTC. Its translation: CASSSTGIAGPIYNEQFF.

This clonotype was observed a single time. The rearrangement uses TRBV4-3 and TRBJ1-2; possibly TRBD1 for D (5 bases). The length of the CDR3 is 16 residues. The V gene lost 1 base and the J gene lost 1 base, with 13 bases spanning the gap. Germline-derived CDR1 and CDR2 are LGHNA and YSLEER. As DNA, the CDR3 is TGCGCCAGCAGCCAAGGGCGGGGCTCGAATAACTATGGCTACACCTTC. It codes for CASSQGRGSNNYGYTF.

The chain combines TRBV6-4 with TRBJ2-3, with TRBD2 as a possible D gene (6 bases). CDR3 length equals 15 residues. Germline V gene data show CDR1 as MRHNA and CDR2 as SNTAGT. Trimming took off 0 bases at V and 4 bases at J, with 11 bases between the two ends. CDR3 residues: CASSDSPGASDTQYF. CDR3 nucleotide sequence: TGTGCCAGCAGTGACTCGCCGGGAGCGTCAGATACGCAGTATTTT.

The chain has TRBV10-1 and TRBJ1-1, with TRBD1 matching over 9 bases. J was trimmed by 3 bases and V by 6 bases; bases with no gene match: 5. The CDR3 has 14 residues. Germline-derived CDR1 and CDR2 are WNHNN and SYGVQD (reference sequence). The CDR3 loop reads CASSAGQGYTEAFF. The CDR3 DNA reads TGCGCCAGCAGCGCGGGACAGGGATACACTGAAGCTTTCTTT.

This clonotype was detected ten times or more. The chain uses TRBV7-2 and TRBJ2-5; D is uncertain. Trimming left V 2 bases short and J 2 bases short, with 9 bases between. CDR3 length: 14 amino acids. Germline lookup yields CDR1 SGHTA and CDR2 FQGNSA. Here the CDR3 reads CASSLFKVQETQYF. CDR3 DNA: TGTGCCAGCAGCTTATTCAAAGTACAAGAGACCCAGTACTTC.

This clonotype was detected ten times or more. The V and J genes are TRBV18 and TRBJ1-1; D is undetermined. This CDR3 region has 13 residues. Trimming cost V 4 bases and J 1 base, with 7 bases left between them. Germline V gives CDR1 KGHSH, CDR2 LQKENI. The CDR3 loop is CASSQDQNTEAFF. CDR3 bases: TGTGCCAGCTCACAAGACCAGAACACTGAAGCTTTCTTT.

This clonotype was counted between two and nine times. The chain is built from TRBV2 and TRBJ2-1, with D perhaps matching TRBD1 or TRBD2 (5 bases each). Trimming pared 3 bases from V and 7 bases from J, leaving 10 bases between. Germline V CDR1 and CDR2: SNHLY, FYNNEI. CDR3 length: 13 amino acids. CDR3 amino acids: CASSDGGRNEQFF. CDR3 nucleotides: TGTGCCAGCAGTGATGGGGGAAGGAATGAGCAGTTCTTC. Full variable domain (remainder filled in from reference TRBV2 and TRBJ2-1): EPEVTQTPSHQVTQMGQEVILRCVPISNHLYFYWYRQILGQKVEFLVSFYNNEISEKSEIFDDQFSVERPDGSNFTLKIRSTKLEDSAMYFCASSDGGRNEQFFGPGTRLTVL.